The next 23 T cell receptor beta chains were all read from a single sample in a study of T cell changes during pregnancy in multiple sclerosis. Repertoires were generated with immunoSEQ multiplex PCR, while TCRdb's copy carries only in-frame clones and drops some. This table holds about 61,000 clones, 90% found once. The sequencing here drew on peripheral blood, taken in the first trimester of pregnancy. These receptors were taken from a female donor in good health, enrolled as a control in a pregnancy study.

The chain uses TRBV21-1 and TRBJ1-5; the table's D call TRBD1 went unverified against the DNA. TRBV21-1 is designated a pseudogene. This CDR3 comprises 16 residues. The CDR3 spells CASRSTGTGGNQPQHF. CDR3 DNA: TGTGCCAGCAGATCTACCGGGACAGGGGGCAATCAGCCCCAGCATTTT.

The chain carries TRBV4-1 and TRBJ2-3; a weak D match, TRBD1 (6 bases). The CDR3 is 18 residues long. V was trimmed by 0 bases and J by 2 bases, leaving 18 bases between them. Germline loops: CDR1 MGHRA, CDR2 YSYEKL. DNA of the CDR3: TGCGCCAGCAGCCAAGAAATAGGACAGATGGGGTTCACAGATACGCAGTATTTT. It yields the protein CASSQEIGQMGFTDTQYF.

This chain joins TRBV6-6 and TRBJ2-5, with a weak D call TRBD1 (6 bases). The CDR3 totals 13 residues. V shed 6 bases and J shed 3 bases, with 11 bases lying between them. CDR1 and CDR2 from the germline V gene are MNHNY and SVGAGI (reference sequence). The CDR3 is CASSLTGKETQYF. For the CDR3, the DNA is TGTGCCAGCAGCCTTACAGGGAAAGAGACCCAGTACTTC.

V gene TRBV6-4 combines with J gene TRBJ2-7; the D gene is possibly TRBD2 (5 bases). The V and J ends lost 8 bases and 4 bases respectively, with 15 bases between them. The germline CDR1 and CDR2 sequences are MRHNA and SNTAGT. The CDR3 loop spans 13 amino acids. The CDR3 bases are TGTGCCAGCTCGGACGGGAATCGTTACGAGCAGTACTTC. Translated: CASSDGNRYEQYF.

The chain carries TRBV10-3 and TRBJ1-1; TRBD1 matches 7 bases. The CDR3 spans 13 residues. V was clipped by 10 bases and J by 1 base; unmatched bases: 6. CDR1 is ENHRY, CDR2 SYGVKD, per germline. The CDR3 is CATSRGQNTEAFF. The CDR3 coding sequence is TGTGCCACCTCGAGGGGGCAGAACACTGAAGCTTTCTTT.

CDR3 sequence reads: CASSYRVGEQYF. The CDR3 nucleotides are TGTGCCAGCAGCTACAGGGTAGGTGAGCAGTACTTC. The J gene is TRBJ2-7, the V gene TRBV2; possibly TRBD1 for D (6 bases). Germline V lookup: CDR1 SNHLY, CDR2 FYNNEI. V lost 6 bases, J lost 7 bases, and 13 bases lay in between. This CDR3 is built from 12 residues.

The chain carries TRBV7-3 and TRBJ1-2, with 7 bases that match TRBD1. The junction had 1 base not matched to a gene; V was cut back by 4 bases and J by 8 bases. Germline V lookup: CDR1 SGHTA, CDR2 FQGTGA. The CDR3 is made up of 11 amino acids. CDR3: CASSSGQGYTF. CDR3 DNA sequence: TGTGCCAGCAGCTCGGGACAGGGCTACACCTTC.

This chain joins TRBV6-6 and TRBJ1-3; D not resolved. The germline V gene encodes CDR1 MNHNY and CDR2 SVGAGI (reference sequence). The CDR3 extends over 14 amino acids. Deletions cut 7 bases from V and 1 base from J, with 11 bases between. The CDR3, as DNA: TGTGCCAGCATGAGGACGGGGTCTGGAAACACCATATATTTT. Translating it yields CASMRTGSGNTIYF.

This clone is a singleton in its sample. The chain has TRBV7-2 and TRBJ1-6, with TRBD1 matching 12 bases. Germline CDR1 is SGHTA and CDR2 is FQGNSA. CDR3 size: 15 residues. The V and J ends lost 4 bases and 10 bases, in that order; junction bases with no gene match: 5. Written as DNA, the CDR3 is TGTGCCAGCAGCTGGGGACAGGGGGCAGACTCACCCCTCCACTTT. Protein product: CASSWGQGADSPLHF.

This clone has just one count. The CDR3 loop is CASSVSQGSYGYTF. The CDR3 DNA reads as TGTGCCAGCAGCGTCTCACAGGGTTCCTATGGCTACACCTTC. The V call is TRBV9, the J call TRBJ1-2; TRBD1 might be the D (6 bases). CDR1 SGDLS and CDR2 YYNGEE come from the germline V gene. This CDR3 contains 14 residues. The V and J ends lost 2 bases and 4 bases respectively, with 12 bases between them. The full variable domain, completed using reference TRBV9 and TRBJ1-2, is DSGVTQTPKHLITATGQRVTLRCSPRSGDLSVYWYQQSLDQGLQFLIQYYNGEERAKGNILERFSAQQFPDLHSELNLSSLELGDSALYFCASSVSQGSYGYTFGSGTRLTVV.

V is TRBV10-1 and J is TRBJ2-5; 7 bases are shared with TRBD1. The CDR3 runs 16 residues. The V and J ends lost 2 bases and 0 bases, in that order; junction bases with no gene match: 6. CDR1 and CDR2 (germline): WNHNN, SYGVQD (reference sequence). CDR3 loop: CASSERDSSYQETQYF. The CDR3 coding sequence is TGCGCCAGCAGTGAGAGGGACAGCTCGTACCAAGAGACCCAGTACTTC.

The CDR3 region has the DNA TGTGCCACCGAAGGCCGGGGGATCCATGGCTACACCTTC. This codes for CATEGRGIHGYTF. This sequence joins TRBV7-8 and TRBJ1-2; D may be TRBD1 (5 bases). Germline V CDR1 and CDR2: SGHVS, FQNEAQ. V was shortened by 10 bases and J by 6 bases, with 18 bases between the two germline ends. The CDR3 extends over 13 amino acids.

This chain uses TRBV30 with TRBJ1-6, with 11 bases that match TRBD1. CDR3 size: 14 residues. V lost 3 bases to trimming and J lost 10 bases; unmatched junction nucleotides: 5. Germline V gene lookup returns CDR1 GTSNPN and CDR2 SVGIG (reference sequence). CDR3 DNA: TGTGCCTGGAGGCCGGGACAGGGGGAGTCACCCCTCCACTTT. Amino acids: CAWRPGQGESPLHF.

This sequence joins TRBV15 and TRBJ2-7; unclear D gene. V was shortened by 0 bases and J by 3 bases, with 6 bases between the two germline ends. CDR3 size: 13 residues. Looked up from germline, CDR1 is LNHNV and CDR2 is YYDKDF (reference sequence). CDR3 amino acids: CATSRDPSYEQYF. DNA for the CDR3: TGTGCCACCAGCAGAGATCCCAGCTACGAGCAGTACTTC.

The chain combines TRBV6-1 with TRBJ1-2; TRBD1 matches 9 bases. Germline CDR1 MNHNS, CDR2 SASEGT. The CDR3 sequence is 17 residues long. J gave up 1 base and V 0 bases, and 6 bases lay outside the gene matches. CDR3 sequence: CASSEALRGQGNYGYTF. The CDR3 DNA is TGTGCCAGCAGTGAAGCGCTTCGGGGACAGGGTAACTATGGCTACACCTTC.

The rearrangement uses TRBV7-3 and TRBJ2-1, with TRBD2 matching over 7 bases. V was clipped by 5 bases and J by 1 base; unmatched bases: 20. The CDR3 sequence is 20 residues long. Germline V gene sequence: CDR1 SGHTA, CDR2 FQGTGA. The CDR3 spells CASSPPTLGGPLESYNEQFF. CDR3 DNA sequence: TGTGCCAGCAGCCCCCCAACGCTGGGAGGGCCTTTGGAATCCTACAATGAGCAGTTCTTC. Using reference TRBV7-3 and TRBJ2-1 for the parts outside the CDR3, the full variable domain is GAGVSQTPSNKVTEKGKYVELRCDPISGHTALYWYRQSLGQGPEFLIYFQGTGAADDSGLPNDRFFAVRPEGSVSTLKIQRTERGDSAVYLCASSPPTLGGPLESYNEQFFGPGTRLTVL.

This rearrangement joins TRBV19 to TRBJ1-1; a possible D gene is TRBD1 (5 bases). V was trimmed by 3 bases and J by 2 bases, leaving 7 bases between them. Germline-derived CDR1 and CDR2 are LNHDA and SQIVND (reference sequence). The CDR3 length is 13 residues. CDR3 nucleotide sequence: TGTGCCAGTAGTATCGACAGAAACACTGAAGCTTTCTTT. Translated: CASSIDRNTEAFF.

The V call is TRBV19, the J call TRBJ1-2, with TRBD1 identical over 8 bases. V lost 7 bases, J lost 5 bases, and 9 bases stayed unmatched. The CDR3 totals 14 residues. Germline values: CDR1 LNHDA, CDR2 SQIVND (reference sequence). Here the CDR3 reads CASTMDREGYGYTF. For the CDR3, the DNA is TGTGCCAGTACTATGGACAGGGAGGGATATGGCTACACCTTC.

The chain uses TRBV5-6 and TRBJ2-5; D is possibly TRBD1 (5 bases). The DNA end is more similar to TRBJ2-7, so the J call may be wrong. Germline values: CDR1 SGHDT, CDR2 YYEEEE. The CDR3 extends over 14 amino acids. In DNA form, the CDR3 reads TGTGCCAGCAGCTTGGAAGGGGTCGCCTACGAGCAGTACTTC. It encodes CASSLEGVAYEQYF.

The chain is built from TRBV4-3 and TRBJ1-1; 12 bases are a match to TRBD1. Germline V gene data show CDR1 as LGHNA and CDR2 as YSLEER. V lost 3 bases and J lost 3; bases outside the gene matches: 5. The CDR3 runs to 16 residues. The CDR3 DNA sequence: TGCGCCAGCAGCCAGGGACAGGGGGCCTTGGACACTGAAGCTTTCTTT. It encodes CASSQGQGALDTEAFF.

CDR3 in DNA: TGTGCCAGCAGTTCCCGTATCTCTGGAAACACCATATATTTT. This codes for CASSSRISGNTIYF. The chain has TRBV27 and TRBJ1-3; D is ambiguous. This CDR3 is 14 amino acids long. The germline V and J ends were trimmed by 4 bases and 0 bases, with 7 bases remaining between them. The V gene's germline CDR1 is MNHEY and CDR2 SMNVEV (reference sequence).

The chain uses TRBV5-4 and TRBJ1-2; D is uncertain. The length of the CDR3 is 13 residues. Germline V gene data show CDR1 as SGHNT and CDR2 as YYREEE (reference sequence). V was pared by 1 base and J by 6 bases, with 10 bases between. This chain's CDR3 is CASSLITSDGYTF. In nucleotides, the CDR3 is TGTGCCAGCAGCTTGATAACATCCGATGGCTACACCTTC. Combining the CDR3 with reference TRBV5-4 and TRBJ1-2 gives the whole variable domain ETGVTQSPTHLIKTRGQQVTLRCSSQSGHNTVSWYQQALGQGPQFIFQYYREEENGRGNFPPRFSGLQFPNYSSELNVNALELDDSALYLCASSLITSDGYTFGSGTRLTVV.

This clone came up a few times. This chain links TRBV30 with TRBJ1-1; 8 nucleotides align to TRBD1. CDR1 is GTSNPN, CDR2 SVGIG, per germline (reference sequence). The V segment lost 0 bases and the J segment 5 bases; nucleotides outside the gene matches: 8. This CDR3 spans 15 amino acids. CDR3 sequence reads: CAWSVLKQGATEAFF. CDR3 in DNA: TGTGCCTGGAGTGTACTGAAGCAGGGGGCTACTGAAGCTTTCTTT.